This T cell receptor beta chain is from a study of blood T cells in healthy people across ages. In the case of this clonotype: Its antigen remains unknown.

Whole-study results and caveats: Investigators treated diversity estimates from one million T cells as underestimates. Naive T cell percentage by flow cytometry tracked strongly with beta diversity.

This CDR3 has 14 residues. V lost 4 bases and J lost 7, with 16 bases in between. Germline CDR1 LGHDT, CDR2 YNNKEL (reference sequence). Researchers isolated at least 7 million PBMCs per sample. Combining a sample-barcoded 5' primer with a J-beta primer mix, a second PCR ran for about 7 to 11 cycles. Carrying 12 random nucleotides, a template-switch adaptor labeled each individual cDNA molecule. MiXCR, run by TCRdb on the 5' RACE reads, gives a single entry per CDR3 protein. This sample has roughly 800,000 distinct CDR3 sequences, with roughly 50% found just once. The origin of this receptor is a man older than 75 in good health. Sequenced sample: blood. The chain recombines TRBV3-1 with TRBJ2-5; D assignment may be TRBD1 or TRBD2 (5 bases each). CDR3: CASSLALGTRTQYF. For the CDR3, the DNA is TGTGCCAGCAGCCTTGCCCTTGGGACGAGGACCCAGTACTTC.